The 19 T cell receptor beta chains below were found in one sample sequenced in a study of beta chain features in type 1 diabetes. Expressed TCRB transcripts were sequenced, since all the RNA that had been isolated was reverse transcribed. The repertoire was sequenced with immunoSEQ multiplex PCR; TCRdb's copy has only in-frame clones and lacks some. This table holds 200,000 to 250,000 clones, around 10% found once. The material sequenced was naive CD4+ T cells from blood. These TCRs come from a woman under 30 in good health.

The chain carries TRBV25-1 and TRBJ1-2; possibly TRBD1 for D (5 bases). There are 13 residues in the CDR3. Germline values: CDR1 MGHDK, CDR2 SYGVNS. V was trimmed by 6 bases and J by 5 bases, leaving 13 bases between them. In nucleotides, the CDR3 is TGTGCCAGCAGCGCTACAGGCTTTTATGGCTACACCTTC. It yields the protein CASSATGFYGYTF.

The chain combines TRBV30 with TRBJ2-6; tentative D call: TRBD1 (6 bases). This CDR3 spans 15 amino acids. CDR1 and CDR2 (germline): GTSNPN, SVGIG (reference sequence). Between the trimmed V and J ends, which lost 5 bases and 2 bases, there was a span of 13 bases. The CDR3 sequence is CAWLTGLPGANVLTF. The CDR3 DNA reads TGTGCCTGGTTAACAGGGCTCCCTGGGGCCAACGTCCTGACTTTC.

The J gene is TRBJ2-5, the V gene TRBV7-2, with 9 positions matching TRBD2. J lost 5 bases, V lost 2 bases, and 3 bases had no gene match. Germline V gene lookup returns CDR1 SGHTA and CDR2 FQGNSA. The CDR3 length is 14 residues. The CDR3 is CASSLLAGIETQYF. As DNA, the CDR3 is TGTGCCAGCAGCTTACTAGCGGGAATTGAGACCCAGTACTTC.

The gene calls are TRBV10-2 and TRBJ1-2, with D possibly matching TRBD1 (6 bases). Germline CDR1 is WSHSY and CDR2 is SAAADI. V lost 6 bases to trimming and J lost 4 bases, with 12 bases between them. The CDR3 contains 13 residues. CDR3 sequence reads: CASRAGATYGYTF. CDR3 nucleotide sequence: TGCGCCAGCAGAGCGGGGGCTACCTATGGCTACACCTTC.

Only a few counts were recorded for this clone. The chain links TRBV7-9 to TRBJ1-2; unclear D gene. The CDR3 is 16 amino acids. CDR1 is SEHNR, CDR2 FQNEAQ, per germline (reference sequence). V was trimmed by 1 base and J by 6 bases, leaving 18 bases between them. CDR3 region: CASSLGEYSRFNGYTF. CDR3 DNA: TGTGCCAGCAGCTTAGGGGAGTACAGTAGGTTTAATGGCTACACCTTC.

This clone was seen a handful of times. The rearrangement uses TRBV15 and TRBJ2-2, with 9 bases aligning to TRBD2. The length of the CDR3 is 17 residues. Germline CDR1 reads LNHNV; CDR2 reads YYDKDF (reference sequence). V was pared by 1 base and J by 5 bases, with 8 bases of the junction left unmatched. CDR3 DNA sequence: TGTGCCACCAGCAGAGTGGTGGCGGGAGGGCTAACCGGGGAGCTGTTTTTT. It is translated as CATSRVVAGGLTGELFF.

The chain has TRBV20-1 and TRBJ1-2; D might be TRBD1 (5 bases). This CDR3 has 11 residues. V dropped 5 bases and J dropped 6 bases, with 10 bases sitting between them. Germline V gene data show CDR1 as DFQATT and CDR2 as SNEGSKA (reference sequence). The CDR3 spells CSADRLDGYTF. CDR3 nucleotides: TGCAGTGCTGACAGATTGGATGGCTACACCTTC.

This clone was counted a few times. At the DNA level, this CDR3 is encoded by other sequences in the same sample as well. CDR3 sequence: CASSLGGTDTQYF. DNA of the CDR3: TGCGCCAGCAGCTTGGGAGGCACAGATACGCAGTATTTT. The genes are TRBV5-1 and TRBJ2-3, with D uncertain. The CDR3 contains 13 residues. Trimming cost V 0 bases and J 1 base, with 3 bases left between them. Germline V gene data show CDR1 as SGHRS and CDR2 as YFSETQ.

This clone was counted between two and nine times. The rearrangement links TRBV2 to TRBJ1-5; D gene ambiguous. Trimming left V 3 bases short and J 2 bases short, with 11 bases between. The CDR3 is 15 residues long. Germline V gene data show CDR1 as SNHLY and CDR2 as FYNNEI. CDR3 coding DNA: TGTGCCAGCAGTGATTCAACGCAGGGCAATCAGCCCCAGCATTTT. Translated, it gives CASSDSTQGNQPQHF.

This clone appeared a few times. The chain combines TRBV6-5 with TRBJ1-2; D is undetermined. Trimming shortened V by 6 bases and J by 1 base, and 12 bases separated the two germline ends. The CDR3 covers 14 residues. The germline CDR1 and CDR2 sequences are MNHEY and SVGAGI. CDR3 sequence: CASRIGGINYGYTF. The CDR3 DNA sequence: TGTGCCAGCAGAATCGGCGGAATTAACTATGGCTACACCTTC.

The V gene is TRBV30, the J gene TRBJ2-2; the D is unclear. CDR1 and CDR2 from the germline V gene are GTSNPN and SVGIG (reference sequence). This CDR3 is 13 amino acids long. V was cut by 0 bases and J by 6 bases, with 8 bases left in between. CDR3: CAWSVMRSGELFF. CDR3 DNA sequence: TGTGCCTGGAGTGTTATGAGATCCGGGGAGCTGTTTTTT.

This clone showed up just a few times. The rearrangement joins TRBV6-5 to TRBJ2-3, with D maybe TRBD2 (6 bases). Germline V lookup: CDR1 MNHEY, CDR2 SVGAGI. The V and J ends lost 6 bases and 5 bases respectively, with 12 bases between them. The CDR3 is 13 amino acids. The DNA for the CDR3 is TGTGCCAGCAGGACGGGAGTGGAAGATACGCAGTATTTT. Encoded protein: CASRTGVEDTQYF.

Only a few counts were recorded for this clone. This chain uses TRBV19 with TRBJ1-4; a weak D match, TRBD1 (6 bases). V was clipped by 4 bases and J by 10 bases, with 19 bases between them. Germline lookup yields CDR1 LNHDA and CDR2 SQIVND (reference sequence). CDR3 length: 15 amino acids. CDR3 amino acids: CASSSRQEQTGKLFF. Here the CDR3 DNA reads TGTGCCAGTAGTAGCAGACAGGAGCAAACTGGAAAACTGTTTTTT.

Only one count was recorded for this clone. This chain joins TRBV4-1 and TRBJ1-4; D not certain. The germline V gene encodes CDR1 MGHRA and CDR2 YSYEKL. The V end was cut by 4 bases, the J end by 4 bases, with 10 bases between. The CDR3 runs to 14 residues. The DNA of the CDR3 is TGCGCCAGCAGCCCAGAGTCCCGTAATGAAAAACTGTTTTTT. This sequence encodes CASSPESRNEKLFF.

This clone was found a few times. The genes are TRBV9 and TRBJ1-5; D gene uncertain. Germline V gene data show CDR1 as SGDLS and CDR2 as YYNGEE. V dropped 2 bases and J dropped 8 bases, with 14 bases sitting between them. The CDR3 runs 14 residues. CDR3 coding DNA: TGTGCCAGCAGCGTGAGTGGAGGGCCGGAGCCCCAGCATTTT. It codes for CASSVSGGPEPQHF.

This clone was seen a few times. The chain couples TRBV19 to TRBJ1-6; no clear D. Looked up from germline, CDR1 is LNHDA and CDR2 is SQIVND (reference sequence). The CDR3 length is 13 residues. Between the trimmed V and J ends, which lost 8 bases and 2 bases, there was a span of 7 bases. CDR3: CASAQTYNSPLHF. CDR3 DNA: TGTGCCAGTGCCCAGACCTATAATTCACCCCTCCACTTT. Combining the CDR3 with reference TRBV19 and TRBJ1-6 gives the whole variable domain DGGITQSPKYLFRKEGQNVTLSCEQNLNHDAMYWYRQDPGQGLRLIYYSQIVNDFQKGDIAEGYSVSREKKESFPLTVTSAQKNPTAFYLCASAQTYNSPLHFGNGTRLTVT.

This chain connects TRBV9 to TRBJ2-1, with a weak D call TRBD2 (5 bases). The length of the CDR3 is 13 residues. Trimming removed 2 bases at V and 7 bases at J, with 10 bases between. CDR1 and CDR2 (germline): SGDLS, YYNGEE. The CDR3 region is CASSVRGKNEQFF. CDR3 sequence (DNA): TGTGCCAGCAGCGTCAGAGGGAAGAATGAGCAGTTCTTC.

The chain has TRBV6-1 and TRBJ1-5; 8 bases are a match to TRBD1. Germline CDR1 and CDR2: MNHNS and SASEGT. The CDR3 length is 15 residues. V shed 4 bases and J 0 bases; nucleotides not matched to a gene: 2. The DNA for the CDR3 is TGTGCCAGCAGTGCGGGACAGGCTAGCAATCAGCCCCAGCATTTT. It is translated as CASSAGQASNQPQHF.

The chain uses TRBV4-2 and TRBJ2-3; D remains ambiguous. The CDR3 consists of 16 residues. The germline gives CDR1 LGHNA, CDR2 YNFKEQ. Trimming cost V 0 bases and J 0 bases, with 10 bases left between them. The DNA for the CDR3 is TGTGCCAGCAGCCAAGATGTAGCAACTAGCACAGATACGCAGTATTTT. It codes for CASSQDVATSTDTQYF.